The 28 T cell receptor beta chains given below trace back to one sample, sequenced in a study of a mutant IDH1 vaccine in newly diagnosed glioma. Their antigens remain unidentified. This table comes from immunoSEQ multiplex PCR, and its TCRdb copy is limited to in-frame clones, with some not included. Among roughly 51,000 clones listed, 80% to 85% were seen once. The time point is: week 23, last vaccination. Topical imiquimod was applied with each vaccine dose, which held 300 ug of mutant IDH1 20-mer peptide. The source was PBMCs, collected from a glioma patient whose treatment included an IDH1 peptide vaccine. The receptors were gathered from a woman aged 40 to 50 with glioma. Some clones in this sample may be carry-over from other donors' samples.

The chain couples TRBV7-2 to TRBJ2-7, with 7 bases matching TRBD1. Per germline, CDR1 SGHTA and CDR2 FQGNSA. Trimming cost V 5 bases and J 2 bases; bases outside gene matches: 9. This CDR3 has 15 amino acids. CDR3 loop: CASSNRQGGTYEQYF. The CDR3 DNA follows: TGTGCCAGCAGCAACAGACAGGGTGGGACCTACGAGCAGTACTTC.

This chain links TRBV2 with TRBJ1-2; D might be TRBD1 (5 bases). Trimming stripped 6 bases from V and 4 bases from J, with 6 bases between. Germline CDR1 and CDR2: SNHLY and FYNNEI. There are 11 residues in the CDR3. The CDR3: CASRGVYGYTF. CDR3 DNA sequence: TGTGCCAGCAGAGGGGTCTATGGCTACACCTTC. Looking up the rest from reference TRBV2 and TRBJ1-2 gives the full variable domain: EPEVTQTPSHQVTQMGQEVILRCVPISNHLYFYWYRQILGQKVEFLVSFYNNEISEKSEIFDDQFSVERPDGSNFTLKIRSTKLEDSAMYFCASRGVYGYTFGSGTRLTVV.

A single count supports this clone. V and J are TRBV20-1 and TRBJ2-1; D is ambiguous. Trimming removed 6 bases from V and 8 bases from J, with 11 bases in between. The length of the CDR3 is 11 residues. Germline CDR1 and CDR2: DFQATT and SNEGSKA (reference sequence). The chain's CDR3 is CSAPSYHEQFF. Written as DNA, the CDR3 is TGCAGTGCCCCGTCGTACCATGAGCAGTTCTTC.

J is TRBJ2-7 and V is TRBV6-6; D is undetermined. The germline CDR1 and CDR2 sequences are MNHNY and SVGAGI (reference sequence). The CDR3 totals 14 residues. Between the trimmed V and J ends, which lost 0 bases and 8 bases, there was a span of 14 bases. CDR3 coding DNA: TGTGCCAGCAGTTACTCCCTCACTCTTAGCAAGCAGTACTTC. Its translation is CASSYSLTLSKQYF.

Only one count was recorded for this clone. DNA for the CDR3: TGTGCCAGCAGTCCCCCGACAGAATACGGCTACACCTTC. Translating it yields CASSPPTEYGYTF. This chain uses TRBV2 with TRBJ1-2; D is perhaps TRBD1 (5 bases). CDR1 and CDR2 from the germline V gene are SNHLY and FYNNEI. There are 13 residues in the CDR3. Trimming cost V 5 bases and J 8 bases, with 15 bases left between them.

J is TRBJ1-5 and V is TRBV7-8; D ambiguous. Germline V gene lookup returns CDR1 SGHVS and CDR2 FQNEAQ. The CDR3 is made up of 12 amino acids. V lost 1 base, J lost 6 bases, and 4 bases lay in between. CDR3 DNA: TGTGCCAGCAGCTTAGACGTTCAGCCCCAGCATTTT. As protein: CASSLDVQPQHF.

The rearrangement joins TRBV6-4 to TRBJ1-1, with TRBD1 matching over 9 bases. Germline CDR1 and CDR2: MRHNA and SNTAGT. This CDR3 has 19 residues. Trimming cost V 6 bases and J 4 bases; bases outside gene matches: 21. The CDR3 sequence: CASSGQERDREKPITEAFF. The CDR3 DNA reads TGTGCCAGCAGCGGGCAGGAACGGGACAGGGAAAAACCGATCACTGAAGCTTTCTTT.

This clone was observed a single time. This chain joins TRBV5-1 and TRBJ2-1; 7 bases agree with TRBD2. Trimming removed 3 bases from V and 7 bases from J; junction bases left unmatched: 7. The CDR3 has 14 residues. Germline-derived CDR1 and CDR2 are SGHRS and YFSETQ. The CDR3 loop is CASSSSPGGNEQFF. The CDR3 DNA reads as TGCGCCAGCAGCTCCTCACCGGGGGGAAATGAGCAGTTCTTC.

The J gene is TRBJ2-3, the V gene TRBV5-4, with 8 bases identical to TRBD2. The germline gives CDR1 SGHNT, CDR2 YYREEE (reference sequence). V shed 3 bases and J 6 bases; nucleotides not matched to a gene: 6. CDR3 size: 14 residues. CDR3 sequence: CASSWGTSSDTQYF. The CDR3 nucleotides are TGTGCCAGCAGCTGGGGGACTAGTTCCGATACGCAGTATTTT.

V is TRBV6-5 and J is TRBJ2-7, with 7 bases that match TRBD2. Trimming at V came to 0 bases and at J to 1 base, leaving 6 bases not matched to a gene. Looked up from germline, CDR1 is MNHEY and CDR2 is SVGAGI. The CDR3 length is 16 residues. The chain's CDR3 is CASSYSFSRGSYEQYF. The CDR3, as DNA: TGTGCCAGCAGTTACTCGTTCTCGCGGGGGTCCTACGAGCAGTACTTC.

J is TRBJ2-3 and V is TRBV7-9; D gene ambiguous. With 2 bases removed from V and 5 bases from J, the gap between germline ends came to 8 bases. Germline V lookup: CDR1 SEHNR, CDR2 FQNEAQ (reference sequence). This CDR3 is built from 13 residues. Here the CDR3 reads CASSLSYGDTQYF. As DNA, the CDR3 is TGTGCCAGCAGCTTATCCTACGGAGATACGCAGTATTTT.

This chain joins TRBV5-1 and TRBJ1-4, with TRBD1 matching 7 bases. Germline V gene sequence: CDR1 SGHRS, CDR2 YFSETQ. The CDR3 is 15 amino acids. The ends lost 2 bases at V and 5 bases at J; junction bases unmatched: 6. CDR3 region: CASSLRRGQNEKLFF. CDR3 bases: TGCGCCAGCAGCTTAAGGAGGGGACAGAATGAAAAACTGTTTTTT.

V usage is TRBV11-2 and J usage is TRBJ1-1; no clear D. The CDR3 extends over 14 amino acids. CDR1 and CDR2 from the germline V gene are SGHAT and FQNNGV. Trimming stripped 1 base from V and 3 bases from J, with 9 bases between. This chain's CDR3 is CASSLGREDTEAFF. For the CDR3, the DNA is TGTGCCAGCAGCTTAGGTCGTGAGGACACTGAAGCTTTCTTT. Looking up the rest from reference TRBV11-2 and TRBJ1-1 gives the full variable domain: EAGVAQSPRYKIIEKRQSVAFWCNPISGHATLYWYQQILGQGPKLLIQFQNNGVVDDSQLPKDRFSAERLKGVDSTLKIQPAKLEDSAVYLCASSLGREDTEAFFGQGTRLTVV.

This rearrangement joins TRBV2 to TRBJ1-1; D call uncertain. The CDR3 is 12 amino acids. The ends were cut back, 6 bases at V and 4 bases at J, with 9 bases in the middle. The germline CDR1 and CDR2 sequences are SNHLY and FYNNEI. The CDR3 region has the DNA TGTGCCAGCAGAGGTGACATCACTGAAGCTTTCTTT. Translating it yields CASRGDITEAFF.

The V call is TRBV19, the J call TRBJ2-7, with TRBD2 matching 11 bases. Trimming removed 1 base from V and 5 bases from J; junction bases left unmatched: 4. The CDR3 sequence is 15 residues long. From germline, CDR1 is LNHDA and CDR2 SQIVND (reference sequence). This CDR3 reads CASSIGLAGGHEQYF. CDR3 DNA: TGTGCCAGTAGTATAGGCCTAGCGGGGGGCCACGAGCAGTACTTC.

V gene TRBV5-6 combines with J gene TRBJ1-5, with D possibly TRBD1 on 5 matching bases. The CDR3 sequence is 13 residues long. The germline gives CDR1 SGHDT, CDR2 YYEEEE. The chain's CDR3 is CGGRGGPNQPQHF. The CDR3 DNA reads as TGTGGGGGCCGGGGTGGTCCCAATCAGCCCCAGCATTTT.

This sequence joins TRBV9 and TRBJ1-1, with D unresolved. The V gene's germline CDR1 is SGDLS and CDR2 YYNGEE. V was cut by 2 bases and J by 8 bases, with 13 bases left in between. There are 13 residues in the CDR3. CDR3 in DNA: TGTGCCAGCAGCGTTGCCCCGGAGGGCGAAGCTTTCTTT. Translating it yields CASSVAPEGEAFF.

The chain uses TRBV12-5 and TRBJ1-6; D ambiguous. V was clipped by 1 base and J by 7 bases, with 8 bases between them. Germline assignment: CDR1 LGHNT and CDR2 FRNRAP. The CDR3 runs 14 residues. The CDR3 sequence: CASGLGPPNSPLHF. CDR3 DNA: TGTGCTAGTGGTTTGGGACCTCCAAATTCACCCCTCCACTTT.

This rearrangement joins TRBV18 to TRBJ2-7, with D uncertain. CDR1 and CDR2 from the germline V gene are KGHSH and LQKENI. V dropped 1 base and J dropped 1 base, with 11 bases sitting between them. CDR3 length: 15 amino acids. The CDR3 DNA reads TGTGCCAGCTCACCACAGCCGGGTGCATCCTACGAGCAGTACTTC. Protein sequence: CASSPQPGASYEQYF.

The chain combines TRBV2 with TRBJ2-6, with TRBD1 as a possible D gene (6 bases). The germline CDR1 and CDR2 sequences are SNHLY and FYNNEI. CDR3 size: 17 residues. V lost 3 bases and J 4 bases, leaving 16 bases between the germline ends. Written as DNA, the CDR3 is TGTGCCAGCAGTGAGAGAGACAGGTTAAACGGGGCCAACGTCCTGACTTTC. Encoded protein: CASSERDRLNGANVLTF.

The chain joins TRBV19 to TRBJ1-2; D uncertain. The germline V gene has CDR1 LNHDA and CDR2 SQIVND (reference sequence). The V end was cut by 6 bases, the J end by 8 bases, with 19 bases between. This CDR3 contains 14 residues. In nucleotides, the CDR3 is TGTGCCAGTAGCCCCCAATCGGGAAGCCTGGGCTACACCTTC. This sequence encodes CASSPQSGSLGYTF.

The V gene is TRBV7-9, the J gene TRBJ1-2; D gene ambiguous. Germline V CDR1 and CDR2: SEHNR, FQNEAQ (reference sequence). CDR3 length: 13 amino acids. V was pared by 5 bases and J by 2 bases, with 9 bases between. CDR3 loop: CASSLSTNYGYTF. CDR3 in DNA: TGTGCCAGCAGCCTCAGTACAAACTATGGCTACACCTTC.

This chain uses TRBV5-1 with TRBJ1-3, with D hard to call. Germline CDR1 reads SGHRS; CDR2 reads YFSETQ. The CDR3 runs 17 residues. The V and J ends lost 2 bases and 0 bases respectively, with 15 bases between them. The CDR3 nucleotides are TGCGCCAGCAGCTTCTCCTCGACCAACCCCTCTGGAAACACCATATATTTT. It translates to CASSFSSTNPSGNTIYF.

The V call is TRBV29-1, the J call TRBJ2-2; D is unresolved. This CDR3 is built from 13 residues. V was shortened by 6 bases and J by 0 bases, with 8 bases between the two germline ends. CDR1 and CDR2 from the germline V gene are SQVTM and ANQGSEA. The CDR3 bases are TGCAGCGTCGTAGAGGCGAACACCGGGGAGCTGTTTTTT. This codes for CSVVEANTGELFF.

The V call is TRBV28, the J call TRBJ1-6; a weak D match, TRBD1 (5 bases). The CDR3 sequence is 15 residues long. Trimming left V 3 bases short and J 7 bases short, with 13 bases between. Germline V gene data show CDR1 as MDHEN and CDR2 as SYDVKM. The CDR3 DNA reads as TGTGCCAGCAGTTTTGGCGGGACTGGGAATTCACCCCTCCACTTT. It encodes CASSFGGTGNSPLHF.

The chain employs TRBV27 and TRBJ2-7; 9 bases are a match to TRBD2. CDR1 is MNHEY, CDR2 SMNVEV, per germline (reference sequence). The CDR3 is 16 amino acids. The trim removed 6 bases at V and 3 bases at J, leaving 12 bases unmatched. The CDR3 region has the DNA TGTGCCAGCAGAAGGGGCGGGGGGGCCCGGGACTACGAGCAGTACTTC. It codes for CASRRGGGARDYEQYF.

The chain links TRBV5-1 to TRBJ1-1; D gene uncertain. The CDR3 has 14 amino acids. Trimming left V 1 base short and J 3 bases short, with 10 bases between. Germline CDR1 reads SGHRS; CDR2 reads YFSETQ. Here the CDR3 DNA reads TGCGCCAGCAGCTTGACGGGTTGGGACACTGAAGCTTTCTTT. This translates into CASSLTGWDTEAFF.

V is TRBV9 and J is TRBJ2-7; D remains ambiguous. Germline lookup yields CDR1 SGDLS and CDR2 YYNGEE. The CDR3 length is 14 residues. V was cut by 0 bases and J by 6 bases, with 13 bases left in between. The CDR3 region has the DNA TGTGCCAGCAGCGTAGAGTATCGGTCGAGCGAGCAGTACTTC. The encoded protein is CASSVEYRSSEQYF.